The 7 T cell receptor beta chains below come from one sample, sequenced in a study of radiotherapy plus CTLA-4 blockade in lung cancer. Generated by immunoSEQ multiplex PCR, the TCRdb table keeps only in-frame clones and is missing some. Here the sample spans 25,000 to 35,000 clones, 79% being singletons. Material: peripheral blood, obtained from a patient treated with radiotherapy plus ipilimumab. Every receptor here comes from a human donor with non-small cell lung cancer that progressed on radiotherapy plus ipilimumab.

J is TRBJ1-1 and V is TRBV7-2; perhaps TRBD1 as D (5 bases). The CDR3 has 13 residues. V lost 5 bases and J lost 1, with 8 bases in between. CDR1 is SGHTA and CDR2 is FQGNSA in the germline V gene. CDR3 nucleotide sequence: TGTGCCAGCAGCAAAGGGACGAACACTGAAGCTTTCTTT. Translated, it gives CASSKGTNTEAFF.

V and J are TRBV6-5 and TRBJ1-1, with D tentatively TRBD1 (5 bases). Germline V gives CDR1 MNHEY, CDR2 SVGAGI. The CDR3 runs 14 residues. V was trimmed by 2 bases and J by 6 bases, leaving 13 bases between them. The DNA for the CDR3 is TGTGCCAGCAGTTACCTCGGGACCGAGGCTGAAGCTTTCTTT. Protein product: CASSYLGTEAEAFF.

CDR3 sequence reads: CASSPDRGLNYGYTF. CDR3 DNA sequence: TGTGCCAGCAGCCCGGACAGGGGGTTGAACTATGGCTACACCTTC. The chain uses TRBV5-6 and TRBJ1-2; 10 bases line up with TRBD1. Germline V gives CDR1 SGHDT, CDR2 YYEEEE. V lost 4 bases and J lost 2; bases outside the gene matches: 5. The CDR3 consists of 15 residues.

This clone was seen a single time. This chain links TRBV6-5 with TRBJ2-1, with 7 bases aligning to TRBD2. Germline CDR1 and CDR2: MNHEY and SVGAGI. The CDR3 extends over 16 amino acids. Trimming at V came to 0 bases and at J to 3 bases, leaving 5 bases not matched to a gene. As DNA, the CDR3 is TGTGCCAGCAGTTACTCAGCGGGGATTGGCTACAATGAGCAGTTCTTC. It yields the protein CASSYSAGIGYNEQFF.

The chain carries TRBV19 and TRBJ2-2; D possibly corresponds to TRBD1 (6 bases). This CDR3 is built from 14 residues. Germline V CDR1 and CDR2: LNHDA, SQIVND (reference sequence). The V and J ends lost 6 bases and 3 bases respectively, with 11 bases between them. The CDR3 bases are TGTGCCAGTAGCTCAGGGGTTTACACCGGGGAGCTGTTTTTT. Translating gives CASSSGVYTGELFF.

J is TRBJ2-7 and V is TRBV6-1; perhaps TRBD2 as D (6 bases). Germline V gene lookup returns CDR1 MNHNS and CDR2 SASEGT. This CDR3 is built from 15 residues. V lost 7 bases to trimming and J lost 0 bases, with 16 bases between them. This chain's CDR3 is CASTGGDPRSYEQYF. The CDR3 DNA reads as TGTGCCAGCACTGGAGGGGATCCCCGCTCCTACGAGCAGTACTTC.

The rearrangement joins TRBV5-4 to TRBJ1-1; 7 bases agree with TRBD1. The CDR3 covers 13 residues. The germline V gene has CDR1 SGHNT and CDR2 YYREEE (reference sequence). Trimming removed 2 bases from V and 5 bases from J; junction bases left unmatched: 3. CDR3: CASSFQGDTEAFF. The CDR3 bases are TGTGCCAGCAGCTTTCAGGGGGATACTGAAGCTTTCTTT.